Given below is one TCR beta chain in context. Its antigen is as yet unknown. With 5 bases clipped from V and 6 bases from J, the junction kept 7 bases outside the gene matches. Germline-derived CDR1 and CDR2 are SEHNR and FQNEAQ (reference sequence). The CDR3 is 15 amino acids. This entry is derived from a study of cytomegalovirus exposure and HLA in healthy donors. General study points: Later on, a genetic analysis was performed. It linked a missense variant in DCLRE1C with V- and J-gene trimming of TCR beta. Exclusion applied to some V segments, including TRBV6-2 and TRBV6-3, as they were indistinguishable. TCR sequences were mostly rare, though some public TCRs occurred in many donors. TCR beta chains numbering more than 150 were designated cytomegalovirus-associated.

The PCR made use of 60 Vbeta and 13 Jbeta primers. Here immunoSEQ multiplex PCR was the method, and the copy in TCRdb shows in-frame clones only, minus some. The table has some 150,000 clones, around 70% seen once. The rearrangement joins TRBV7-9 to TRBJ2-3; the match to TRBD2 covers 11 bases. The source is a woman aged 25 to 39 in good health and CMV-seronegative. Material: PBMCs. The CDR3 spells CASSPRLAGLDTQYF. CDR3 coding DNA: TGTGCCAGCAGCCCCAGACTAGCGGGGTTGGATACGCAGTATTTT.